Each of the 20 T cell receptor beta chains below was sequenced from the same sample in a study of CD8 T cells in ankylosing spondylitis. Whole-study results and caveats: Seemingly distinctive of ankylosing spondylitis blood was a TCR beta motif formed by eight highly homologous variants.

TCRdb analysed the 5' RACE reads with MiXCR anew, one entry per CDR3 protein. This table has over 600,000 distinct CDR3 sequences, under 20% appearing once. Their specific antigens are unknown. Sample: blood, either unsorted or a sorted T cell fraction (not recorded which). These receptor sequences come from a male donor with ankylosing spondylitis.

This clonotype showed up just a few times. The chain joins TRBV25-1 to TRBJ2-7; D remains ambiguous. V lost 8 bases and J 7 bases, leaving 15 bases between the germline ends. There are 12 residues in the CDR3. Germline V CDR1 and CDR2: MGHDK, SYGVNS. In DNA, the CDR3 is TGTGCCAGCGCGGACCTTGGGAATGAGCAGTACTTC. Its protein is CASADLGNEQYF.

This clonotype was counted once. This CDR3 is CASSPGGGGANVLTF. Here the CDR3 DNA reads TGTGCCAGCAGTCCCGGGGGTGGTGGGGCCAACGTCCTGACTTTC. The chain links TRBV6-2 or TRBV6-3 to TRBJ2-6; D is perhaps TRBD2 (6 bases). V was clipped by 5 bases and J by 3 bases, with 11 bases between them. The CDR3 consists of 15 residues. Germline lookup yields CDR1 MNHEY and CDR2 SVGEGT.

The rearrangement joins TRBV29-1 to TRBJ1-1; D is undetermined. Deletions cut 1 base from V and 10 bases from J, with 13 bases between. This CDR3 has 12 amino acids. CDR1 SQVTM and CDR2 ANQGSEA come from the germline V gene. The CDR3 sequence: CSVEGPPEGAFF. The CDR3 DNA is TGCAGCGTTGAAGGCCCCCCTGAAGGAGCTTTCTTT.

The table lists this clonotype with a few counts. The chain links TRBV6-4 to TRBJ2-2, with 8 nucleotides matching TRBD2. Germline V lookup: CDR1 MRHNA, CDR2 SNTAGT. After removal of 2 bases from V and 5 bases from J, the junction contained 1 base not matched to a gene. CDR3 length: 14 residues. CDR3 sequence: CASSDIAGTGELFF. DNA of the CDR3: TGTGCCAGCAGTGACATAGCGGGAACCGGGGAGCTGTTTTTT.

In nucleotides, the CDR3 is TGTGCCAGTAGTATTCCCCTTCGCAATCAGCCCCAGCATTTT. Protein sequence: CASSIPLRNQPQHF. The chain couples TRBV19 to TRBJ1-5; D remains ambiguous. CDR3 length: 14 residues. V dropped 3 bases and J dropped 2 bases, with 8 bases sitting between them. The germline gives CDR1 LNHDA, CDR2 SQIVND (reference sequence).

This clonotype was observed a few times. V is TRBV4-2 and J is TRBJ2-1; 8 nucleotides line up with TRBD1. V dropped 1 base and J dropped 4; count of bases not matched to a gene: 6. Germline lookup yields CDR1 LGHNA and CDR2 YNFKEQ. This CDR3 spans 16 amino acids. CDR3 loop: CASSQGQGATYNEQFF. In DNA, the CDR3 is TGTGCCAGCAGCCAAGGTCAGGGGGCAACGTACAATGAGCAGTTCTTC.

CDR3 amino acids: CATSDPRAGPKNIQYF. As DNA, the CDR3 is TGTGCCACCAGTGATCCCCGTGCAGGGCCCAAAAACATTCAGTACTTC. The chain has TRBV24-1 and TRBJ2-4, with D possibly matching TRBD1 (5 bases). The CDR3 totals 16 residues. From germline, CDR1 is KGHDR and CDR2 SFDVKD. V was clipped by 3 bases and J by 2 bases, with 13 bases between them.

The chain links TRBV12-3 or TRBV12-4 to TRBJ2-1, with no clear D. V shed 7 bases and J shed 4 bases, with 20 bases lying between them. This CDR3 has 16 amino acids. Here the CDR3 DNA reads TGTGCCAGCAACCTTAGGTCCGGAGAGAGTTACAATGAGCAGTTCTTC. Residues: CASNLRSGESYNEQFF.

This sequence joins TRBV5-1 and TRBJ2-7; 8 bases match TRBD1. V lost 3 bases, J lost 4 bases, and 12 bases stayed unmatched. This CDR3 spans 16 amino acids. Germline V gives CDR1 SGHRS, CDR2 YFSETQ. In DNA, the CDR3 is TGCGCCAGCAGCTCTCCGACGCTGCAGGGGGCATACGAGCAGTACTTC. Its protein product is CASSSPTLQGAYEQYF. Full variable domain (missing parts from reference TRBV5-1 and TRBJ2-7): KAGVTQTPRYLIKTRGQQVTLSCSPISGHRSVSWYQQTPGQGLQFLFEYFSETQRNKGNFPGRFSGRQFSNSRSEMNVSTLELGDSALYLCASSSPTLQGAYEQYFGPGTRLTVT.

In its sample, this clonotype was seen many times. The rearrangement uses TRBV12-3 or TRBV12-4 and TRBJ1-5, with TRBD1 as a possible D gene (6 bases). Trimming shortened V by 6 bases and J by 4 bases, and 10 bases separated the two germline ends. This CDR3 is built from 13 residues. CDR3 in amino acids: CASSGQTNQPQHF. The CDR3 DNA follows: TGTGCCAGCAGCGGACAGACAAATCAGCCCCAGCATTTT.

This chain connects TRBV7-2 to TRBJ2-7, with 9 bases identical to TRBD2. CDR1 is SGHTA, CDR2 FQGNSA, per germline. After removal of 6 bases from V and 4 bases from J, the junction contained 4 bases not matched to a gene. This CDR3 has 13 amino acids. The CDR3 DNA reads TGTGCCAGCAGAGAAGCGGGAGGTTACGAGCAGTACTTC. Protein sequence: CASREAGGYEQYF.

This clonotype was detected many times. The gene calls are TRBV12-3 or TRBV12-4 and TRBJ2-5, with a weak D call TRBD1 (6 bases). The V and J ends lost 6 bases and 5 bases respectively, with 10 bases between them. The CDR3 contains 12 residues. In DNA form, the CDR3 reads TGTGCCAGCAGCTTCAGGGGTGAGACCCAGTACTTC. Amino acid sequence: CASSFRGETQYF.

This clonotype has more than one count but fewer than ten. V gene TRBV20-1 combines with J gene TRBJ1-6; the D gene is possibly TRBD1 (5 bases). Germline values: CDR1 DFQATT, CDR2 SNEGSKA (reference sequence). With 3 bases removed from V and 5 bases from J, the gap between germline ends came to 14 bases. This CDR3 spans 15 amino acids. This CDR3 reads CSARGVDRDNSPLHF. The CDR3 coding sequence is TGCAGTGCTAGGGGGGTAGACAGAGATAATTCACCCCTCCACTTT.

The chain combines TRBV5-1 with TRBJ2-5, with 12 bases matching TRBD1. CDR1 is SGHRS, CDR2 YFSETQ, per germline. V dropped 4 bases and J dropped 5; count of bases not matched to a gene: 3. This CDR3 region has 14 residues. CDR3: CASSRGQGAETQYF. CDR3 in DNA: TGCGCCAGCAGCCGGGGACAGGGGGCGGAGACCCAGTACTTC.

This chain joins TRBV12-3 or TRBV12-4 and TRBJ2-1; D perhaps matches TRBD2 (7 bases). The CDR3 is 16 residues long. The V and J ends lost 7 bases and 2 bases respectively, with 18 bases between them. CDR3 amino acids: CASTQWGGTTYNEQFF. CDR3 DNA: TGTGCCAGCACCCAGTGGGGGGGCACCACCTACAATGAGCAGTTCTTC.

V and J are TRBV29-1 and TRBJ2-1; D uncertain. V lost 5 bases, J lost 2 bases, and 10 bases lay in between. The CDR3 totals 13 residues. Germline V gene data show CDR1 as SQVTM and CDR2 as ANQGSEA. CDR3 coding DNA: TGCAGCGTTTTCAGCAATACCTACAATGAGCAGTTCTTC. This translates into CSVFSNTYNEQFF.

This clonotype was detected a few times. The chain links TRBV11-2 to TRBJ2-5, with 11 bases matching TRBD1. Germline-derived CDR1 and CDR2 are SGHAT and FQNNGV. The trim removed 5 bases at V and 7 bases at J, leaving 9 bases unmatched. The length of the CDR3 is 15 residues. This CDR3 is CASSEADRGQRTQYF. As DNA, the CDR3 is TGTGCCAGCAGCGAAGCGGACAGGGGGCAGAGGACCCAGTACTTC.

The J gene is TRBJ1-4, the V gene TRBV14; D uncertain. The CDR3 sequence is 15 residues long. In germline, CDR1 is SGHDN, CDR2 FVKESK. V gave up 1 base and J gave up 4 bases, with 10 bases separating them. The CDR3 is CASSQGGWVNEKLFF. The CDR3 bases are TGTGCCAGCAGCCAAGGAGGTTGGGTTAATGAAAAACTGTTTTTT.

This clonotype appeared many times. The rearrangement joins TRBV12-3 or TRBV12-4 to TRBJ1-5; D not resolved. This CDR3 has 14 residues. Trimming removed 0 bases from V and 7 bases from J, with 10 bases in between. The chain's CDR3 is CASSLAFQEQPQHF. In nucleotides, the CDR3 is TGTGCCAGCAGTTTAGCCTTCCAGGAACAGCCCCAGCATTTT.

The chain recombines TRBV18 with TRBJ1-1, with no clear D. This CDR3 is 14 amino acids long. V lost 2 bases to trimming and J lost 0 bases, with 7 bases between them. Germline lookup yields CDR1 KGHSH and CDR2 LQKENI. The CDR3 region is CASSPGLMNTEAFF. CDR3 coding DNA: TGTGCCAGCTCACCAGGCCTAATGAACACTGAAGCTTTCTTT. Together with reference TRBV18 and TRBJ1-1, the CDR3 gives the full variable domain: NAGVMQNPRHLVRRRGQEARLRCSPMKGHSHVYWYRQLPEEGLKFMVYLQKENIIDESGMPKERFSAEFPKEGPSILRIQQVVRGDSAAYFCASSPGLMNTEAFFGQGTRLTVV.